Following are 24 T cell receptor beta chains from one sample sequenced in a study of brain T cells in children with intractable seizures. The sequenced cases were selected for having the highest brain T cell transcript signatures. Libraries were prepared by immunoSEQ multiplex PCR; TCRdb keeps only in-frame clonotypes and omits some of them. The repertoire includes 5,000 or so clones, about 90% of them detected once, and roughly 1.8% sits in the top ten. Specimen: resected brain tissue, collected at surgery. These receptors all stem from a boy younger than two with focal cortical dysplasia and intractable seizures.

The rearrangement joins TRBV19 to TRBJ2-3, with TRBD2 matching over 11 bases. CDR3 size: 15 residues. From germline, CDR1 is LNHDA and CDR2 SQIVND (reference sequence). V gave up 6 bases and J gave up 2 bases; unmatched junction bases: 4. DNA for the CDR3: TGTGCCAGTAGCCCGACTAGCGGGACCACAGATACGCAGTATTTT. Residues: CASSPTSGTTDTQYF.

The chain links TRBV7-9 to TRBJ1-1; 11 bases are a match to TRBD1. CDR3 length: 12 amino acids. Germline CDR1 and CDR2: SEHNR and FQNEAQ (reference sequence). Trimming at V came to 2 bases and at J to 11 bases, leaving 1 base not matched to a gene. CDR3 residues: CASSLRTGGAFF. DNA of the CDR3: TGTGCCAGCAGCTTAAGGACAGGGGGCGCTTTCTTT.

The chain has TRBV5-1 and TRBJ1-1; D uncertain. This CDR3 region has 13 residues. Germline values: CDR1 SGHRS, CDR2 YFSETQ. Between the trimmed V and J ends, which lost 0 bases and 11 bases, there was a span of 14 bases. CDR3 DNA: TGCGCCAGCAGCTTGGATCTGGGCCGGAGGGCTTTCTTT. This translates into CASSLDLGRRAFF.

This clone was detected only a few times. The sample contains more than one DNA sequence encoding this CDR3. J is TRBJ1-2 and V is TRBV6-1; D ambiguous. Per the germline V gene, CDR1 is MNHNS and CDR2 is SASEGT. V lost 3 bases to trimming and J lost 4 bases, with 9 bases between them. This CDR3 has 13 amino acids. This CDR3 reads CASSERRLYGYTF. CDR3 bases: TGTGCCAGCAGTGAGCGACGGCTCTATGGCTACACCTTC.

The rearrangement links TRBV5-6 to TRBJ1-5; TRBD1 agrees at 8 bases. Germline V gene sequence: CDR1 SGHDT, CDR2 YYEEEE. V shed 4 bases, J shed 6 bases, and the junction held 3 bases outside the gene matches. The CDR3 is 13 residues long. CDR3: CASSGGTGQPQHF. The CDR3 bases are TGTGCCAGCAGCGGGGGGACAGGTCAGCCCCAGCATTTT.

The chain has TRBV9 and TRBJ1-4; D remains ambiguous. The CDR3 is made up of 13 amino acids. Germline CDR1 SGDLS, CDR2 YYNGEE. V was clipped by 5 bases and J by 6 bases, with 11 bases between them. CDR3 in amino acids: CASSPRNDEKLFF. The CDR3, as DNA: TGTGCCAGCAGTCCCCGTAATGATGAAAAACTGTTTTTT.

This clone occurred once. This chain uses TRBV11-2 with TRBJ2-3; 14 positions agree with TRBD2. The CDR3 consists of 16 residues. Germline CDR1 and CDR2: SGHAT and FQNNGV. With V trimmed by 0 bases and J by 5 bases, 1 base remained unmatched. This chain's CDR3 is CASSLDGTSGRDTQYF. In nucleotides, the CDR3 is TGTGCCAGCAGCTTAGATGGGACTAGCGGGAGAGATACGCAGTATTTT.

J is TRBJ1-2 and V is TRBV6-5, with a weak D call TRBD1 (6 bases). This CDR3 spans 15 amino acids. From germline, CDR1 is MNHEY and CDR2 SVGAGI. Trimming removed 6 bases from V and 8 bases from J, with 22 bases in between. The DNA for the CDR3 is TGTGCCAGCAGCCGGACAGCGGTAGGGAGTAGGGGCTACACCTTC. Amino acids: CASSRTAVGSRGYTF.

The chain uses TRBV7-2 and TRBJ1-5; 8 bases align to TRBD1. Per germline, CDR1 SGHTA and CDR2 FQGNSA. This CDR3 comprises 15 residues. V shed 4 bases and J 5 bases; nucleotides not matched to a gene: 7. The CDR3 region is CASSSTLDRDQPQHF. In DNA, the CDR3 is TGTGCCAGCAGCTCGACGTTGGACAGGGATCAGCCCCAGCATTTT. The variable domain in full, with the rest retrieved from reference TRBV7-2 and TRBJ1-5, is GAGVSQSPSNKVTEKGKDVELRCDPISGHTALYWYRQSLGQGLEFLIYFQGNSAPDKSGLPSDRFSAERTGGSVSTLTIQRTQQEDSAVYLCASSSTLDRDQPQHFGDGTRLSIL.

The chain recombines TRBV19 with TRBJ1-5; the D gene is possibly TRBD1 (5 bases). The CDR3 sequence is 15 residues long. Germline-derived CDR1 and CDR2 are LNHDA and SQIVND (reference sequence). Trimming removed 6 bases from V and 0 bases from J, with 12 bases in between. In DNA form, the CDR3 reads TGTGCCAGTAGGCCCTTTCAGGGTAGCAATCAGCCCCAGCATTTT. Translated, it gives CASRPFQGSNQPQHF. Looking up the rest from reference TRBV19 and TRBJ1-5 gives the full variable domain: DGGITQSPKYLFRKEGQNVTLSCEQNLNHDAMYWYRQDPGQGLRLIYYSQIVNDFQKGDIAEGYSVSREKKESFPLTVTSAQKNPTAFYLCASRPFQGSNQPQHFGDGTRLSIL.

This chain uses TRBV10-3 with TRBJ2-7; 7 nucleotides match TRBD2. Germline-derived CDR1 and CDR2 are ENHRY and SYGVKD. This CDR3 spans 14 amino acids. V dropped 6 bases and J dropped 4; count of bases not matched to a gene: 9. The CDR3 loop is CAISGTGTNYEQYF. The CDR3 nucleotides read TGTGCCATCAGCGGAACCGGGACTAATTACGAGCAGTACTTC.

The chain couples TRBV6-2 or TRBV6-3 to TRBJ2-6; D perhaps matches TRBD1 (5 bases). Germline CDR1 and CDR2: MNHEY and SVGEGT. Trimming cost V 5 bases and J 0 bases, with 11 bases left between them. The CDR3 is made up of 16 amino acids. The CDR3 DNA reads TGTGCCAGCAGTCGACAGAGCCGCTCTGGGGCCAACGTCCTGACTTTC. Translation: CASSRQSRSGANVLTF.

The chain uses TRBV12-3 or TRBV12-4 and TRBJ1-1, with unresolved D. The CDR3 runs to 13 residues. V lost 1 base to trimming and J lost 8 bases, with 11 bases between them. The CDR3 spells CASSLGFGEEAFF. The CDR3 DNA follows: TGTGCCAGCAGTTTAGGCTTTGGGGAGGAAGCTTTCTTT.

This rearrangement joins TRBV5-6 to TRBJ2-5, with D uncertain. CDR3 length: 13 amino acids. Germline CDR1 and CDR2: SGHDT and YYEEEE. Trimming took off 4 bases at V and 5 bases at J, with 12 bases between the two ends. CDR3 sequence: CASSAIQTETQYF. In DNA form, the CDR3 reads TGTGCCAGCAGCGCCATCCAAACGGAGACCCAGTACTTC.

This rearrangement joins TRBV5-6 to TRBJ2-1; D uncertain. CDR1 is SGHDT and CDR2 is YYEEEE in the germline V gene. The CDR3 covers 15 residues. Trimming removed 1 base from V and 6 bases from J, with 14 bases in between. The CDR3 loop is CASSLRTKFTNEQFF. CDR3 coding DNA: TGTGCCAGCAGCTTGAGAACGAAATTCACCAATGAGCAGTTCTTC. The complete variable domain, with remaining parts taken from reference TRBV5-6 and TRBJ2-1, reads DAGVTQSPTHLIKTRGQQVTLRCSPKSGHDTVSWYQQALGQGPQFIFQYYEEEERQRGNFPDRFSGHQFPNYSSELNVNALLLGDSALYLCASSLRTKFTNEQFFGPGTRLTVL.

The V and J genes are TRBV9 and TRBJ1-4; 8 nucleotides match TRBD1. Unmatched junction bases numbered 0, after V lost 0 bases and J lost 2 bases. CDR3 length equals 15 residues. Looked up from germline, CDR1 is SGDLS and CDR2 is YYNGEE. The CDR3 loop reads CASSVGTGTNEKLFF. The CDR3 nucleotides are TGTGCCAGCAGCGTAGGGACAGGGACTAATGAAAAACTGTTTTTT.

In DNA form, the CDR3 reads TGTGCCATCAGTACCCTAGCGGAGAACGACCAAGAGACCCAGTACTTC. Protein product: CAISTLAENDQETQYF. This chain connects TRBV10-3 to TRBJ2-5, with TRBD2 matching 7 bases. The CDR3 is 16 amino acids. Unmatched junction bases numbered 9, after V lost 5 bases and J lost 0 bases. Germline values: CDR1 ENHRY, CDR2 SYGVKD.

CDR3 region: CASSPLSREWGETQYF. CDR3 nucleotides: TGTGCCAGCAGCCCTCTATCCAGGGAATGGGGAGAGACCCAGTACTTC. The chain has TRBV7-2 and TRBJ2-5; possible D gene TRBD1, 5 bases. The CDR3 length is 16 residues. Germline values: CDR1 SGHTA, CDR2 FQGNSA. Trimming pared 5 bases from V and 4 bases from J, leaving 20 bases between.

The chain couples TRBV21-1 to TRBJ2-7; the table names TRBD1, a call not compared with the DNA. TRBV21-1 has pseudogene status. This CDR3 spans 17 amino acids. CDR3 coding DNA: TGTGCCAGCAGCACGGTTATTGGGACAGGGGGGCATAAGGAGCAGTACTTC. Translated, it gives CASSTVIGTGGHKEQYF.

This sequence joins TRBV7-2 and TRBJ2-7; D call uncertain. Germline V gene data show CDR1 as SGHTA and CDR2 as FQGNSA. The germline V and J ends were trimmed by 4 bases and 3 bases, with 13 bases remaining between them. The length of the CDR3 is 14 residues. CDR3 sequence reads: CASSSQHIYYEQYF. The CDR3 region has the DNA TGTGCCAGCAGCTCCCAACACATTTACTACGAGCAGTACTTC. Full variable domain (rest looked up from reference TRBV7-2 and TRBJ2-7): GAGVSQSPSNKVTEKGKDVELRCDPISGHTALYWYRQSLGQGLEFLIYFQGNSAPDKSGLPSDRFSAERTGGSVSTLTIQRTQQEDSAVYLCASSSQHIYYEQYFGPGTRLTVT.

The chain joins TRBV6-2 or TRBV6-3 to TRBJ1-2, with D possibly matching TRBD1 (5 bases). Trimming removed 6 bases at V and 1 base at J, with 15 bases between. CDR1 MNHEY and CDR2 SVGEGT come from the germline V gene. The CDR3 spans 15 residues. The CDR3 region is CASSRGAIVNYGYTF. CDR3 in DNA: TGTGCCAGCAGCCGAGGGGCCATCGTTAACTATGGCTACACCTTC.

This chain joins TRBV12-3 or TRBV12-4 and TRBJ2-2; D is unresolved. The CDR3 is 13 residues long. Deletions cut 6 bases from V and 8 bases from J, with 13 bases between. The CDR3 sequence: CASRVLGTGELFF. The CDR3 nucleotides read TGTGCCAGCAGAGTCCTAGGCACGGGGGAGCTGTTTTTT.

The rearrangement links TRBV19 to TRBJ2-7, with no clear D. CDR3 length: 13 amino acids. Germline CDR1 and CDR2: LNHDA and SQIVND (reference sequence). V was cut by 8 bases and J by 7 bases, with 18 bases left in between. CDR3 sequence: CASSTDRKREQYF. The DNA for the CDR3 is TGTGCCAGTTCTACCGACCGGAAAAGGGAGCAGTACTTC. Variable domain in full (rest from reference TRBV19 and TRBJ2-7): DGGITQSPKYLFRKEGQNVTLSCEQNLNHDAMYWYRQDPGQGLRLIYYSQIVNDFQKGDIAEGYSVSREKKESFPLTVTSAQKNPTAFYLCASSTDRKREQYFGPGTRLTVT.

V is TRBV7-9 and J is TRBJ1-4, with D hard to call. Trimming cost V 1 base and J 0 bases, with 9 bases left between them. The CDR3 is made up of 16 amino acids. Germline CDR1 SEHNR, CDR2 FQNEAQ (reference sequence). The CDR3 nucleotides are TGTGCCAGCAGCTTAGGATTACTCACAACTAATGAAAAACTGTTTTTT. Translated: CASSLGLLTTNEKLFF.